This T cell receptor beta chain was sequenced during a study of T cell repertoires in cytomegalovirus infection. Study background: In public TCR beta signatures, there were indications of both CMV infection and matching HLA type. Notes on the study in general: CMV-specific TCR beta clonotypes restricted by HLA-C were the ones dominating the ex vivo response.

V lost 7 bases, J lost 3 bases, and 13 bases lay in between. This CDR3 spans 14 amino acids. This clonotype was seen repeatedly, ten times or more. The target antigen is unknown. TCRdb used MiXCR to reprocess the reads, holding one entry per CDR3 protein. Altogether fewer than 550,000 distinct CDR3 sequences are present, 26% being singletons, with the ten largest covering about 12%. Sequencing was performed on PBMCs. The gene calls are TRBV12-3 or TRBV12-4 and TRBJ1-5; D not certain. The origin of this receptor is a human donor in good health (CMV status not recorded). Some clones in this sample may be carry-over from other donors' samples. CDR3 nucleotides: TGTGCCAGCACCCTGTCTGGGCTCAATCAGCCCCAGCATTTT. It is translated as CASTLSGLNQPQHF.